One TCR beta chain is described in this entry. In its sample, this clonotype was seen many times. There is no known antigen for this receptor. No per-base quality is available; no much larger clone lies one base away. The germline V gene supplies CDR1 SGHTA and CDR2 FQGNSA. Including the terminal cysteine and phenylalanine, the CDR3 comprises 15 residues. Solely the CDR3 DNA is kept, with 45 bases framed from the first base. V was cut back by 4 bases and J by 4 bases, leaving a gap of 16 bases between them. This specimen comes from a study of T cell repertoires in cytomegalovirus infection (dated by TCRdb to between 2018 and 2021). Context from the whole study: Because public TCR beta signatures pointed to carriage of CMV infection together with the matching HLA type, the HLA type of each donor mattered for the analysis.

The full study reports these points: The ex vivo response was dominated by HLA-C-restricted CMV-specific TCR beta clonotypes, which also provided the single most frequent clonotype in two of eight donors. In both this cohort and an independent cohort of several hundred donors, the cumulative frequency of public TCR beta family members distinguished carriers of CMV infection plus the relevant HLA type.

The data were produced on an Illumina HiSeq 1500. Starting from the raw public reads, TCRdb applied fastp trimming at Q25, assembled clones with MiXCR and retained in-frame beta chains. Rows are unified per CDR3 protein, each entry keeping the most common DNA and genes. A total of around 530,000 distinct CDR3 sequences appear in this sample, 26% of them only once. The ten top clones hold less than 15% of the sample. The sample taken for sequencing was PBMCs. The receptor comes from a human donor in good health (CMV status not recorded). Some clones in this sample may be carry-over from other donors' samples. The sequence joins TRBV7-2 to TRBJ1-2; a tentative D match to TRBD1 spans 6 bases. The DNA reads as follows: TGTGCCAGCAGCTCAAGCAGGGGTTTGGCCTATGGCTACACCTTC. Translated, it reads CASSSSRGLAYGYTF.